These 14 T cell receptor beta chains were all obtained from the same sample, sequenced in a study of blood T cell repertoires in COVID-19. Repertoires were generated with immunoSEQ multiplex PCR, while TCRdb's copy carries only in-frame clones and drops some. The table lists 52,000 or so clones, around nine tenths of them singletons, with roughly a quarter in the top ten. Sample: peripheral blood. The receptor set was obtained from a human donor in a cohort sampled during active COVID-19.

CDR3 in DNA: TGCGCCAGCAGCTCAGGACAGGCCCTAGCCAAAAACATTCAGTACTTC. Encoded protein: CASSSGQALAKNIQYF. This chain uses TRBV5-1 with TRBJ2-4; 7 nucleotides align to TRBD1. Germline V gene lookup returns CDR1 SGHRS and CDR2 YFSETQ. The trim removed 3 bases at V and 0 bases at J, leaving 6 bases unmatched. This CDR3 is 16 amino acids long.

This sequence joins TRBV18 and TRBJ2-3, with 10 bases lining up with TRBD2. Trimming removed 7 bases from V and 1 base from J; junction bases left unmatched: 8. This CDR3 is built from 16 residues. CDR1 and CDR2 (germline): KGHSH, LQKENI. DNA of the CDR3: TGTGCCAGCTTTTCTAGCGGGGGATTTCGCACAGATACGCAGTATTTT. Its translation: CASFSSGGFRTDTQYF.

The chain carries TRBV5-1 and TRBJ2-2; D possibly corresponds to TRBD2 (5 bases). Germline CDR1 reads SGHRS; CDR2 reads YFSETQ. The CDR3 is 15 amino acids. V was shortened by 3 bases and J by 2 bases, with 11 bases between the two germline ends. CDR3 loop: CASSSRGYNTGELFF. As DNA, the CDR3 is TGCGCCAGCAGCTCCCGGGGATACAACACCGGGGAGCTGTTTTTT.

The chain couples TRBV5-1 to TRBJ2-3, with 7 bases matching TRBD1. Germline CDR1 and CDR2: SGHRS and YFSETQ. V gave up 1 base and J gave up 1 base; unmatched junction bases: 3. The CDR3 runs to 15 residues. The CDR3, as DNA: TGCGCCAGCAGCTTGCCAGGACAGGGCACAGATACGCAGTATTTT. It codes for CASSLPGQGTDTQYF.

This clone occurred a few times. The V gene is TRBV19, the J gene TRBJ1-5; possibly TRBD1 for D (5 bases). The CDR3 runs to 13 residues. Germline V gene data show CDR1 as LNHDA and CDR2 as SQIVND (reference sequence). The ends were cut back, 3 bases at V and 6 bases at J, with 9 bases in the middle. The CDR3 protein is CASSIGRGQPQHF. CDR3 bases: TGTGCCAGTAGTATTGGAAGGGGTCAGCCCCAGCATTTT.

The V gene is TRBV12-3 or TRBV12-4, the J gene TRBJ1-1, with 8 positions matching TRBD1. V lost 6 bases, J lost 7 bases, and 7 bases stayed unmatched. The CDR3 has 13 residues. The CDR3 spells CASRRTGRDEAFF. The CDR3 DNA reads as TGTGCCAGCAGACGGACAGGGAGAGATGAAGCTTTCTTT.

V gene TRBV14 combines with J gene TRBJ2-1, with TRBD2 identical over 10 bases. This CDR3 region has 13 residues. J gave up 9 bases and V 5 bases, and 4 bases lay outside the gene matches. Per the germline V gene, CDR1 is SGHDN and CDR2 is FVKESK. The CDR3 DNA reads TGTGCCAGCAGCACGGGACTAGCGAGTGAGCAGTTCTTC. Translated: CASSTGLASEQFF.

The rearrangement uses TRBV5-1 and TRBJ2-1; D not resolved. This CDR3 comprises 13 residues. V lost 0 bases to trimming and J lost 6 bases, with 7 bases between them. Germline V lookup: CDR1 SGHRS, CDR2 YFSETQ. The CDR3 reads CASSLVVGNEQFF. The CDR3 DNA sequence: TGCGCCAGCAGCTTGGTAGTCGGCAATGAGCAGTTCTTC.

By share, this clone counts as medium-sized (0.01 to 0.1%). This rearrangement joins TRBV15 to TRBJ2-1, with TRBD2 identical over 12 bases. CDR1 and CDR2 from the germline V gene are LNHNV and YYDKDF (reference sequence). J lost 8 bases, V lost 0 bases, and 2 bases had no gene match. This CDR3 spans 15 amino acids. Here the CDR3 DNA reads TGTGCCACCAGCAGAGAGACTAGCGGGGGCGATGAGCAGTTCTTC. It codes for CATSRETSGGDEQFF.

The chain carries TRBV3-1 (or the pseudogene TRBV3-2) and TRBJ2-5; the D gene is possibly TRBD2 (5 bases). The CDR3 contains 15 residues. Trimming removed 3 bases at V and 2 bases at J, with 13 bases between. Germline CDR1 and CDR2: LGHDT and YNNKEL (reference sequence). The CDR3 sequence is CASSQVPDLQETQYF. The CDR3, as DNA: TGTGCCAGCAGCCAGGTCCCGGACTTACAAGAGACCCAGTACTTC.

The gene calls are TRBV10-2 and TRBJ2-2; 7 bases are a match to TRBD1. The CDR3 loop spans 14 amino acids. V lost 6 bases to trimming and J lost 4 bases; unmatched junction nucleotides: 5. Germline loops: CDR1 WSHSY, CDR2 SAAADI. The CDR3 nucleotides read TGCGCCAGCAGCCCCAGGGGGAGCACCGGGGAGCTGTTTTTT. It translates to CASSPRGSTGELFF.

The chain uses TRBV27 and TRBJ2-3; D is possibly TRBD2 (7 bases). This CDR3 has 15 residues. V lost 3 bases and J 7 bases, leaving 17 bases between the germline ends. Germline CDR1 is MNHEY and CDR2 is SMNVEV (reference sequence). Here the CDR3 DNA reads TGTGCCAGCAGTTTCCGTAGGGGGGGGTTAAATACGCAGTATTTT. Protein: CASSFRRGGLNTQYF.

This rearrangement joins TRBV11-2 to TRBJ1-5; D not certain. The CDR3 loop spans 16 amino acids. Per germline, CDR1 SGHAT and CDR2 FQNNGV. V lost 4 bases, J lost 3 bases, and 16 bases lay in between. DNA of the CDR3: TGTGCCAGCAGCTCAGGATCCCTTGGATCCAATCAGCCCCAGCATTTT. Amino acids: CASSSGSLGSNQPQHF.

The CDR3 reads CASGRGTYEQYF. As DNA, the CDR3 is TGTGCCAGCGGCAGGGGTACCTACGAGCAGTACTTC. The chain employs TRBV2 and TRBJ2-7, with a tentative D call TRBD1 (6 bases). The CDR3 runs 12 residues. The germline V gene encodes CDR1 SNHLY and CDR2 FYNNEI. The germline V and J ends were trimmed by 8 bases and 2 bases, with 10 bases remaining between them.